The 13 T cell receptor beta chains below all came from one sample that was sequenced in a study of blood T cell repertoires in COVID-19. Data came from immunoSEQ multiplex PCR; TCRdb stores just in-frame clones and leaves some out. The sample has under 250,000 clones, 75% to 90% seen once. The specimen sequenced was peripheral blood. The receptors derive from a man between 60 and 70 years old who had recovered from COVID-19.

The rearrangement links TRBV7-2 to TRBJ2-7; 9 bases match TRBD1. This CDR3 spans 15 amino acids. The V and J ends lost 3 bases and 5 bases, in that order; junction bases with no gene match: 8. Germline loops: CDR1 SGHTA, CDR2 FQGNSA. This CDR3 is CASSFTGTGIHEQYF. DNA for the CDR3: TGTGCCAGCAGCTTCACCGGGACAGGGATTCACGAGCAGTACTTC.

The chain recombines TRBV4-2 with TRBJ1-2, with 8 bases identical to TRBD1. Germline assignment: CDR1 LGHNA and CDR2 YNFKEQ. The V and J ends lost 1 base and 4 bases, in that order; junction bases with no gene match: 8. The CDR3 consists of 16 residues. The CDR3 sequence: CASSQVDRVESYGYTF. The DNA for the CDR3 is TGTGCCAGCAGCCAAGTGGACAGGGTGGAGAGCTATGGCTACACCTTC.

V gene TRBV6-2 or TRBV6-3 combines with J gene TRBJ2-3, with 8 bases identical to TRBD2. After removal of 7 bases from V and 11 bases from J, the junction contained 11 bases not matched to a gene. The CDR3 is made up of 13 amino acids. The germline CDR1 and CDR2 sequences are MNHEY and SVGEGT. The CDR3 DNA sequence: TGTGCCAGCACCCCGGGACTAGGGAATATGCAGTATTTT. As protein: CASTPGLGNMQYF.

This chain uses TRBV3-1 (or the pseudogene TRBV3-2) with TRBJ1-4, with 8 bases fitting TRBD1. The CDR3 extends over 15 amino acids. CDR1 is LGHDT, CDR2 YNNKEL, per germline (reference sequence). V shed 4 bases and J 4 bases; nucleotides not matched to a gene: 5. The CDR3 coding sequence is TGTGCCAGCAGCCCCGGCGACAGGGGTAATGAAAAACTGTTTTTT. It yields the protein CASSPGDRGNEKLFF.

The chain uses TRBV15 and TRBJ1-2, with D possibly matching TRBD1 (5 bases). Germline CDR1 and CDR2: LNHNV and YYDKDF (reference sequence). V lost 6 bases and J 2 bases, leaving 22 bases between the germline ends. The CDR3 contains 17 residues. The CDR3 sequence: CATSKTRRGEGNYGYTF. For the CDR3, the DNA is TGTGCCACCAGTAAAACCAGGCGGGGTGAGGGGAACTATGGCTACACCTTC.

The sample holds one count of this clone. The chain carries TRBV6-2 or TRBV6-3 and TRBJ2-7, with 9 bases that match TRBD1. Germline lookup yields CDR1 MNHEY and CDR2 SVGEGT. The CDR3 totals 16 residues. V was clipped by 5 bases and J by 3 bases; unmatched bases: 11. CDR3 sequence reads: CASSLERDRAVYEQYF. The DNA of the CDR3 is TGTGCCAGCAGTCTCGAGAGGGACAGGGCGGTCTACGAGCAGTACTTC.

This chain connects TRBV7-9 to TRBJ1-5; unclear D gene. Trimming left V 5 bases short and J 3 bases short, with 14 bases between. This CDR3 has 15 amino acids. Germline V gene data show CDR1 as SEHNR and CDR2 as FQNEAQ (reference sequence). The CDR3 nucleotides are TGTGCCAGCAGCCCCCTGTTCGGAGACAATCAGCCCCAGCATTTT. Translating gives CASSPLFGDNQPQHF.

The CDR3 protein is CASSLDVGALNIQYF. CDR3 DNA sequence: TGTGCCAGCAGCTTAGATGTGGGAGCGCTGAACATTCAGTACTTC. The J gene is TRBJ2-4, the V gene TRBV7-2; tentatively, D is TRBD2 (5 bases). The CDR3 extends over 15 amino acids. Germline lookup yields CDR1 SGHTA and CDR2 FQGNSA. Trimming removed 1 base from V and 7 bases from J, with 14 bases in between.

This sequence joins TRBV27 and TRBJ2-7, with 8 nucleotides matching TRBD2. Unmatched junction bases numbered 17, after V lost 7 bases and J lost 0 bases. The length of the CDR3 is 18 residues. The germline gives CDR1 MNHEY, CDR2 SMNVEV (reference sequence). The DNA of the CDR3 is TGTGCCAGCAACCTTTACACTAGCGGACTCCCAAGCTCCTACGAGCAGTACTTC. Translated, it gives CASNLYTSGLPSSYEQYF.

V gene TRBV12-3 or TRBV12-4 combines with J gene TRBJ2-7, with D hard to call. The CDR3 totals 13 residues. The germline V and J ends were trimmed by 5 bases and 0 bases, with 8 bases remaining between them. The CDR3 is CASSPGFSYEQYF. The DNA of the CDR3 is TGTGCCAGCAGTCCAGGATTCTCCTACGAGCAGTACTTC.

The chain uses TRBV6-5 and TRBJ1-4; no clear D gene. Looked up from germline, CDR1 is MNHEY and CDR2 is SVGAGI. Trimming cost V 2 bases and J 3 bases, with 10 bases left between them. This CDR3 comprises 15 residues. In DNA form, the CDR3 reads TGTGCCAGCAGTTACGGGAGGGCGCCTAATGAAAAACTGTTTTTT. Protein: CASSYGRAPNEKLFF.

With respect to this clone: An end of the junction does not agree with germline; a read error may underlie this. V gene TRBV7-2 combines with J gene TRBJ1-3; TRBD1 is a possible D gene (5 bases). Looked up from germline, CDR1 is SGHTA and CDR2 is FQGNSA. The CDR3 has 15 residues. The CDR3 spells CASSVQAWDGDTIYF. In nucleotides, the CDR3 is TGTGCCAGCAGCGTACAGGCTTGGGATGGAGACACCATATATTTT.

The chain is built from TRBV5-6 and TRBJ1-4, with D perhaps matching TRBD1 (6 bases). V lost 2 bases, J lost 8 bases, and 16 bases lay in between. The V gene's germline CDR1 is SGHDT and CDR2 YYEEEE. The CDR3 is 15 residues long. The CDR3 DNA reads TGTGCCAGCAGCTTACTGGACAGCCCGGGGGAAAAACTGTTTTTT. It codes for CASSLLDSPGEKLFF.